These T cell receptor beta chains were read from a single sample in a study of cytomegalovirus exposure and HLA in healthy donors. Libraries were prepared by immunoSEQ multiplex PCR; TCRdb keeps only in-frame clonotypes and omits some of them. The table has approximately 150,000 clones, about three fifths seen once. Input material: PBMCs. The source of these receptors is a male donor in good health and CMV-seronegative. The CDR3 runs from the conserved cysteine through the conserved F or W. Each record gives: D gene, J gene, V gene, clone size, CDR3 DNA, CDR3 protein. The D gene is left open where the match is weak. Expanded clones are given a class, and other clones once, few, many or no size at all.

. | TRBJ2-3 | TRBV5-4 | few | TGTGCCAGCAGCTTGGAAAGGGGCCCTAGCACAGATACGCAGTATTTT | CASSLERGPSTDTQYF
. | TRBJ1-1 | TRBV5-1 | many | TGCGCCAGCTCGTGGGGGGTTGAGAACACTGAAGCTTTCTTT | CASSWGVENTEAFF
. | TRBJ2-7 | TRBV7-6 | . | TGTGCCAGCAGCGCCGTTTCAGAACCATTCTACGAGCAGTACTTC | CASSAVSEPFYEQYF
TRBD2 | TRBJ2-5 | TRBV11-2 | . | TGTGCCAGCAGCTCCCGGGGGGGTCAAGAGACCCAGTACTTC | CASSSRGGQETQYF
TRBD1 | TRBJ1-1 | TRBV7-6 | . | TGTGCCAGCAGCCACCGGGACAGGACAATGAACACTGAAGCTTTCTTT | CASSHRDRTMNTEAFF
. | TRBJ1-6 | TRBV11-2 | . | TGTGCCAGCAGCTTAGTACAGTCAAATTCACCCCTCCACTTT | CASSLVQSNSPLHF
. | TRBJ2-7 | TRBV6-5 | . | TGTGCCAGCAGTACGCCCGCATTACTGAGCGAGCAGTACTTC | CASSTPALLSEQYF
. | TRBJ2-7 | TRBV4-3 | . | TGCGCCAGCAGCCCCGAGGGAACCGAGCAGTACTTC | CASSPEGTEQYF
. | TRBJ1-2 | TRBV6-5 | . | TGTGCCAGCAGTTACACTCGCGTGGGACAATATGGCTACACCTTC | CASSYTRVGQYGYTF
TRBD1 | TRBJ2-1 | TRBV28 | . | TGTGCCAGCAGTTTAAGGGACAGCGCGGATGAGCAGTTCTTC | CASSLRDSADEQFF
. | TRBJ1-5 | TRBV27 | . | TGTGCCAGCAGTTTACTGAGCAATCAGCCCCAGCATTTT | CASSLLSNQPQHF
. | TRBJ1-4 | TRBV19 | . | TGTGCCACCCGACGGGTGGCAACTAATGAAAAACTGTTTTTT | CATRRVATNEKLFF
. | TRBJ1-2 | TRBV28 | . | TGTGCCAGCAGTCTCTCGCGGACAGCCCGAGGGGGCTACACCTTC | CASSLSRTARGGYTF
. | TRBJ1-1 | TRBV5-4 | few | TGTGCCAGCAGCTTGGGCGGGGGAGTTGGAACTGAAGCTTTCTTT | CASSLGGGVGTEAFF
. | TRBJ2-3 | TRBV19 | . | TGTGCCAGTAGCAACACAGATACGCAGTATTTT | CASSNTDTQYF
. | TRBJ1-2 | TRBV5-6 | . | TGTGCCAGCACCCGGGACATCCGTGGCTACACCTTC | CASTRDIRGYTF
. | TRBJ2-6 | TRBV9 | . | TGTGCCAGCAGCTCCCAGGTTCCTGGGGCCAACGTCCTGACTTTC | CASSSQVPGANVLTF
. | TRBJ1-6 | TRBV6-5 | . | TGTGCCAGCAGTTACTCGACCGGGACCTATAATTCACCCCTCCACTTT | CASSYSTGTYNSPLHF
TRBD1 | TRBJ1-2 | TRBV5-1 | few | TGCGCCAGCAGCACCGGGGGACAGGGGGCTTATGGCTACACCTTC | CASSTGGQGAYGYTF
. | TRBJ2-5 | TRBV7-6 | . | TGTGCCAGCAGCTTGTTTTTGGCGGGACAGTTCCAAGAGACCCAGTACTTC | CASSLFLAGQFQETQYF
TRBD2 | TRBJ2-1 | TRBV6-5 | . | TGTGCCAGCAGCCCCGGACTAGCGGGGAGAAATGAGCAGTTCTTC | CASSPGLAGRNEQFF
TRBD1 | TRBJ2-5 | TRBV7-6 | . | TGTGCCAGCAGCCTCATAGGACAGGCGGTCGAGACCCAGTACTTC | CASSLIGQAVETQYF
TRBD2 | TRBJ2-7 | TRBV19 | few | TGTGCCAGTAGACCTAGCGCGGGAGCCTACGAGCAGCACTTC | CASRPSAGAYEQHF
TRBD2 | TRBJ2-2 | TRBV7-3 | few | TGTGCCAGCAGCTTAGTGGGGGGGTCTAGTGGCACCGGGGAGCTGTTTTTT | CASSLVGGSSGTGELFF
TRBD2 | TRBJ2-7 | TRBV4-3 | few | TGCGCCAGCAGCCAACCGGGACTAGCGGGGGGTGGCTACGAGCAGTACTTC | CASSQPGLAGGGYEQYF
TRBD1 | TRBJ1-2 | TRBV7-9 | . | TGTGCCAGCAGCTTGGACAGGGCCTATGGCTACCCCTTC | CASSLDRAYGYPF
TRBD1 | TRBJ1-1 | TRBV7-2 | . | TGTGCCAGCAGCCCTCACCAGGGGGTCACTGAAGCTTTCTTT | CASSPHQGVTEAFF
TRBD1 | TRBJ2-1 | TRBV5-5 | . | TGTGCCAGCAGCGCATCAGGGGGCCAGCAGTTCTTC | CASSASGGQQFF
TRBD1 | TRBJ2-2 | TRBV19 | . | TGTGCCAGTAGGGGGACAGGAAACACCGGGGAGCTGTTTTTT | CASRGTGNTGELFF
. | TRBJ1-2 | TRBV30 | . | TGTGCCTGGATGAATCCGGGACGGACTAATGGCTACACCTTC | CAWMNPGRTNGYTF
. | TRBJ2-2 | TRBV7-3 | . | TGTGCCAGCAGCCAGAATCCGGGACAGAACACCGGGGAGCTGTTTTTT | CASSQNPGQNTGELFF
TRBD2 | TRBJ2-2 | TRBV5-6 | few | TGTGCCAGTAGTTCTCTCCTCCGATCTAGCGGGAACACCGGGGAGCTGTTTTTT | CASSSLLRSSGNTGELFF
TRBD1 | TRBJ1-5 | TRBV5-5 | . | TGTGCCAGCAGCTGGACAGGGGCGCAGGATCAGCCCCAGCATTTT | CASSWTGAQDQPQHF
. | TRBJ1-6 | TRBV9 | . | TGTGCCAGCAGCGTAGACAATGTGTATAATTCACCCCTCCACTTT | CASSVDNVYNSPLHF
. | TRBJ1-5 | TRBV15 | . | TGTGCCACCAGCAGAGATAGAGGGCTTGGAGGTAATCAGCCCCAGCATTTT | CATSRDRGLGGNQPQHF
. | TRBJ1-3 | TRBV4-1 | . | TGCGCCAGCAGCCAACCCCTGTCTGGAAACACCATATATTTT | CASSQPLSGNTIYF
TRBD1 | TRBJ2-5 | TRBV5-5 | . | TGTGCCAGCAGCCCACTGACAGGGGTCTCGGAGACCCAGTACTTC | CASSPLTGVSETQYF
. | TRBJ1-3 | TRBV6-5 | medium-sized | TGTGCCAGCGGGGAGAGGAGAAACACCATATATTTT | CASGERRNTIYF
TRBD1 | TRBJ1-4 | TRBV5-6 | . | TGTGCCAGCAGCAACACAGGGGTGGAAGAAAAACTGTTTTTT | CASSNTGVEEKLFF
TRBD1 | TRBJ1-2 | TRBV6-5 | . | TGTGCCAGCAGGGGACAGGGGTCTAACTATGGCTACACCTTC | CASRGQGSNYGYTF